The 22 T cell receptor beta chains listed next were all sequenced from one sample in a study of shared clonotypes between healthy human individuals. The table came from immunoSEQ multiplex PCR; TCRdb's copy has only in-frame clones and leaves some out. Here the sample spans under 150,000 clones, around two thirds being singletons. Sequences were obtained from memory CD8+ T cells sorted from blood. Subset described: CD45RO+ cells pooled with CCR7-negative TemRA cells. Every receptor here comes from a woman in her twenties or thirties in good health.

This clone has more than one count but fewer than ten. This sequence may be a read error, since a much larger clone differs from it by one base. The genes are TRBV25-1 and TRBJ2-2, with 9 bases that match TRBD2. The CDR3 runs 15 residues. Germline lookup yields CDR1 MGHDK and CDR2 SYGVNS. Unmatched junction bases numbered 0, after V lost 1 base and J lost 3 bases. CDR3 protein: CASSELAGDTGELFF. In nucleotides, the CDR3 is TGTGCCAGCAGTGAATTAGCGGGAGACACCGGGGAGCTGTTTTTT.

The chain recombines TRBV25-1 with TRBJ1-5, with 9 nucleotides matching TRBD1. The germline gives CDR1 MGHDK, CDR2 SYGVNS. V gave up 9 bases and J gave up 4 bases; unmatched junction bases: 7. The CDR3 loop spans 14 amino acids. The CDR3 spells CASRDREGNQPQHF. The CDR3 DNA is TGTGCCAGTAGGGACAGGGAAGGGAATCAGCCCCAGCATTTT.

The chain is built from TRBV27 and TRBJ2-1; D is possibly TRBD2 (5 bases). Germline-derived CDR1 and CDR2 are MNHEY and SMNVEV (reference sequence). This CDR3 is built from 14 residues. Trimming removed 7 bases from V and 6 bases from J, with 16 bases in between. CDR3 protein: CASTASGRTNEQFF. The CDR3 nucleotides are TGTGCCAGCACCGCGAGCGGCAGGACCAATGAGCAGTTCTTC.

The V and J genes are TRBV28 and TRBJ1-5; D gene unclear. Germline CDR1 MDHEN, CDR2 SYDVKM. The CDR3 has 15 residues. Trimming removed 3 bases from V and 3 bases from J, with 12 bases in between. The CDR3 DNA is TGTGCCAGCAGTTTGGAGCGTCCGTACAATCAGCCCCAGCATTTT. Its protein product is CASSLERPYNQPQHF.

This chain connects TRBV25-1 to TRBJ2-7, with no clear D. This CDR3 has 11 amino acids. V was pared by 7 bases and J by 1 base, with 5 bases between. In germline, CDR1 is MGHDK, CDR2 SYGVNS. CDR3 DNA: TGTGCCAGCAAAGGGTCCTACGAGCAGTACTTC. Amino acid sequence: CASKGSYEQYF.

The rearrangement links TRBV7-8 to TRBJ2-7, with a tentative D call TRBD1 (6 bases). In germline, CDR1 is SGHVS, CDR2 FQNEAQ. The V end was cut by 8 bases, the J end by 0 bases, with 11 bases between. The CDR3 has 13 amino acids. The CDR3 loop reads CASAGDNSYEQYF. The DNA for the CDR3 is TGTGCCAGCGCAGGGGACAACTCCTACGAGCAGTACTTC.

This chain links TRBV10-2 with TRBJ2-2; the match to TRBD1 covers 7 bases. From germline, CDR1 is WSHSY and CDR2 SAAADI. With 6 bases clipped from V and 7 bases from J, the junction kept 8 bases outside the gene matches. The CDR3 runs to 14 residues. The CDR3 DNA reads TGCGCCAGCAGCGTATCACAGGGGTACGGGGAGCTGTTTTTT. Protein: CASSVSQGYGELFF.

This clone occurred once. This sequence joins TRBV11-2 and TRBJ2-3; 12 nucleotides align to TRBD2. The CDR3 loop spans 18 amino acids. Germline V gene sequence: CDR1 SGHAT, CDR2 FQNNGV. Trimming removed 1 base from V and 2 bases from J; junction bases left unmatched: 7. In DNA form, the CDR3 reads TGTGCCAGCAGCTTAGTCTTACTAGCGGGAGGTACCACAGATACGCAGTATTTT. Its protein is CASSLVLLAGGTTDTQYF.

The chain links TRBV18 to TRBJ2-5, with 9 bases lining up with TRBD1. Germline CDR1 and CDR2: KGHSH and LQKENI. With 4 bases clipped from V and 5 bases from J, the junction kept 5 bases outside the gene matches. CDR3 size: 14 residues. The CDR3 protein is CASSRGQGSETQYF. The CDR3 DNA sequence: TGTGCCAGCTCACGGGGACAGGGAAGCGAGACCCAGTACTTC.

The chain recombines TRBV6-1 with TRBJ2-3, with D perhaps TRBD1 (5 bases). The CDR3 is made up of 15 amino acids. Germline CDR1 and CDR2: MNHNS and SASEGT. The V end was cut by 1 base, the J end by 3 bases, with 11 bases between. For the CDR3, the DNA is TGTGCCAGCAGTGAAGGGCCAGGGTTGACAGATACGCAGTATTTT. It encodes CASSEGPGLTDTQYF.

The gene calls are TRBV7-8 and TRBJ2-1; 9 bases are a match to TRBD2. The germline V gene has CDR1 SGHVS and CDR2 FQNEAQ. This CDR3 region has 16 residues. With 5 bases clipped from V and 6 bases from J, the junction kept 11 bases outside the gene matches. Written as DNA, the CDR3 is TGTGCCAGCAGCCTACGAGGGACTAGCCCCTCCAATGAGCAGTTCTTC. This translates into CASSLRGTSPSNEQFF.

CDR3 sequence (DNA): TGTGCCAGCAGTCCCAATGGCAGGGGGCCCACTGAAGCTTTCTTT. This codes for CASSPNGRGPTEAFF. The genes are TRBV6-5 and TRBJ1-1; 8 nucleotides align to TRBD1. The CDR3 contains 15 residues. The V segment lost 5 bases and the J segment 4 bases; nucleotides outside the gene matches: 9. CDR1 is MNHEY and CDR2 is SVGAGI in the germline V gene.

The chain carries TRBV28 and TRBJ2-3; TRBD2 agrees at 10 bases. V dropped 5 bases and J dropped 2; count of bases not matched to a gene: 10. Germline V gives CDR1 MDHEN, CDR2 SYDVKM. The CDR3 runs to 17 residues. The CDR3 protein is CASSEDLAGVDTDTQYF. CDR3 nucleotides: TGTGCCAGCAGTGAAGACCTAGCGGGGGTAGACACAGATACGCAGTATTTT.

This clone was seen a handful of times. The gene calls are TRBV5-4 and TRBJ1-2; D is uncertain. The CDR3 loop spans 20 amino acids. Germline V gene sequence: CDR1 SGHNT, CDR2 YYREEE (reference sequence). Deletions cut 4 bases from V and 8 bases from J, with 36 bases between. The CDR3 coding sequence is TGTGCCAGCAGCCGGGAGGAGTTTGTGGGCCCCTTCCCATCATTGGCGGGCTACACCTTC. The encoded protein is CASSREEFVGPFPSLAGYTF.

This clone was seen more than once but under ten times. The chain couples TRBV30 to TRBJ1-5; possibly TRBD1 for D (6 bases). The ends were cut back, 2 bases at V and 10 bases at J, with 18 bases in the middle. Per the germline V gene, CDR1 is GTSNPN and CDR2 is SVGIG (reference sequence). The CDR3 totals 14 residues. CDR3 nucleotide sequence: TGTGCCTGGAGTACTCCGAGGGACATGGTCCCCCAGCATTTT. Its protein product is CAWSTPRDMVPQHF.

The rearrangement links TRBV5-4 to TRBJ2-1; D is ambiguous. CDR1 SGHNT and CDR2 YYREEE come from the germline V gene (reference sequence). V gave up 0 bases and J gave up 7 bases, with 8 bases separating them. The CDR3 loop spans 13 amino acids. The CDR3, as DNA: TGTGCCAGCAGCTTGGTATGGGGTAATGAGCAGTTCTTC. Its protein product is CASSLVWGNEQFF.

The DNA of the CDR3 is TGTGCCAGCAGTCAGAGTTTTACTGGAAACACCATATATTTT. It specifies CASSQSFTGNTIYF. The V gene is TRBV27, the J gene TRBJ1-3; no clear D gene. This CDR3 is built from 14 residues. In germline, CDR1 is MNHEY, CDR2 SMNVEV (reference sequence). Trimming left V 5 bases short and J 2 bases short, with 10 bases between.

The chain combines TRBV7-8 with TRBJ2-7; D might be TRBD2 (6 bases). V was pared by 1 base and J by 5 bases, with 15 bases between. CDR3 size: 15 residues. The germline CDR1 and CDR2 sequences are SGHVS and FQNEAQ. The CDR3, as DNA: TGTGCCAGCAGCTTAGTAGGCGGGGCAATAAACGAGCAGTACTTC. As protein: CASSLVGGAINEQYF. The complete variable domain, with remaining parts taken from reference TRBV7-8 and TRBJ2-7, reads GAGVSQSPRYKVAKRGQDVALRCDPISGHVSLFWYQQALGQGPEFLTYFQNEAQLDKSGLPSDRFFAERPEGSVSTLKIQRTQQEDSAVYLCASSLVGGAINEQYFGPGTRLTVT.

This sequence joins TRBV4-2 and TRBJ2-7; 9 nucleotides agree with TRBD1. The CDR3 is made up of 15 amino acids. Germline V gene lookup returns CDR1 LGHNA and CDR2 YNFKEQ. V dropped 3 bases and J dropped 2; count of bases not matched to a gene: 5. The CDR3 DNA sequence: TGTGCCAGCAGCCACGGGACAGGGTACCCCTACGAGCAGTACTTC. It specifies CASSHGTGYPYEQYF.

As for this clone: A far larger clone is off by one base, so a read error is likely. Other nucleotide sequences in the sample specify the same CDR3. V and J are TRBV11-1 and TRBJ2-1; D unresolved. Germline assignment: CDR1 SGHAT and CDR2 FQDESV (reference sequence). V gave up 3 bases and J gave up 9 bases, with 9 bases separating them. The CDR3 runs 12 residues. CDR3 residues: CASSLSISEQFF. As DNA, the CDR3 is TGTGCCAGCAGCTTGTCAATAAGTGAGCAGTTCTTC.

The rearrangement uses TRBV5-4 and TRBJ2-7; D remains ambiguous. The length of the CDR3 is 11 residues. The V and J ends lost 4 bases and 3 bases respectively, with 5 bases between them. The germline gives CDR1 SGHNT, CDR2 YYREEE (reference sequence). CDR3 DNA sequence: TGTGCCAGCAGCACGGTCTACGAGCAGTACTTC. Protein sequence: CASSTVYEQYF.

This clone has just a few counts. The chain joins TRBV19 to TRBJ2-2, with D perhaps being TRBD1 or TRBD2 (5 bases each). Per the germline V gene, CDR1 is LNHDA and CDR2 is SQIVND (reference sequence). The V end was cut by 5 bases, the J end by 3 bases, with 16 bases between. The CDR3 extends over 16 amino acids. CDR3 in amino acids: CASSGWAGSYTGELFF. The CDR3 DNA sequence: TGTGCCAGTAGTGGGTGGGCAGGGAGTTACACCGGGGAGCTGTTTTTT.